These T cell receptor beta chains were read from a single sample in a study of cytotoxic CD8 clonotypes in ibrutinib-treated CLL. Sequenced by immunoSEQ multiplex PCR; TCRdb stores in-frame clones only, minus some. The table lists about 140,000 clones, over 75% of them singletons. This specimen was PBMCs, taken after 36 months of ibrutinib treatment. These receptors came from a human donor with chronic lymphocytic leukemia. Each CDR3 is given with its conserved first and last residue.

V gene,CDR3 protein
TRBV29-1,CSVGSKVDTQYF
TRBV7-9,CASSSYRADTEAFF
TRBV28,CASRAGGGAYEQYF
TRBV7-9,CASSGALRVGEQFF
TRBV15,CATSTRTSGSGETQYF
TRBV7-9,CASSSHRDSGEKLFF
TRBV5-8,CASSPLAGVNEQFF
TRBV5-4,CASSLSLHDGDTQYF
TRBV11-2,CASSLGRGGLAYEQYF
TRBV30,CAWSVASKRPGEKLFF
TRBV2,CASSEPGGDTEAFF
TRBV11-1,CASSLASSGGWNEQFF
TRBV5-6,CASSSSDYGYTF
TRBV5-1,CASSLETGPYEQYF
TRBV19,CASSPGPLGGGLNEQFF
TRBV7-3,CASSKDRKNIQYF
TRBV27,CATRPTVQSSYEQYF
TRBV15,CATSRGDSGGAADEQFF
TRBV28,CASSLAGFGYTF
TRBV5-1,CASRFSAARGNINEQFF
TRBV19,CASSILGGANNEQFF
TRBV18,CASSQTEEGSADTQYF
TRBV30,CALNRGDNEQFF
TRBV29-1,CSGRQGANYGYTF
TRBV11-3,CASSPQLKDSPLHF
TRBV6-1,CASWASGTTDTQYF
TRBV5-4,CASSSRSAEAFF
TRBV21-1,CASSKARGTAEEYGYTF
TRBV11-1,CASSDPHNEQFF
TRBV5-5,CASSLINFGQKSYEQYF
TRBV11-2,CASSLVVGYTF
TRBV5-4,CASSLQAGGRQTQYF
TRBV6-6,CACRGGFDTDTQYF
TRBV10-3,CAITGTSGGAEQFF
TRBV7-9,CASSSRGRAFF
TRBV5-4,CASSAAGTGGYYTF
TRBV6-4,CASSATGGVDTQYF
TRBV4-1,CASSQVGGARNSPLHF
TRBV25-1,CASSAGTAGLVDEQFF
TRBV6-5,CASKSGQGFDEQFF